This TCR beta chain was observed in a study of shared clonotypes between healthy human individuals. General study results and limits: Memory subsets had estimated richness that was generally smaller than that of naive subsets. Shared clonotypes: about 4.6% naive CD4, around 3.4% naive CD8, around 2.2% memory CD4, more than 0.3% memory CD8.

Germline lookup yields CDR1 GTSNPN and CDR2 SVGIG (reference sequence). V lost 1 base, J lost 0 bases, and 16 bases lay in between. The CDR3 sequence is 17 residues long. The protocol was immunoSEQ multiplex PCR, while the TCRdb copy is restricted to in-frame clones and leaves out a portion. The data show roughly 2 million clones, over 85% seen once. Terminally differentiated effector memory CD45RA+ cells were excluded by CCR7 positive selection of CD45RO-negative cells. Nashville, Tennessee was home to all donors, each a Caucasian adult. Concerning this clone: Antigen: not known.

Input material: naive CD8+ T cells sorted from blood. The sequence was obtained from a man aged 18 to 29 in good health. The chain is built from TRBV30 and TRBJ2-1; a weak D match, TRBD2 (7 bases). The CDR3 loop reads CAWSAEWGGPSYNEQFF. In nucleotides, the CDR3 is TGTGCCTGGAGTGCCGAATGGGGGGGCCCCTCCTACAATGAGCAGTTCTTC.